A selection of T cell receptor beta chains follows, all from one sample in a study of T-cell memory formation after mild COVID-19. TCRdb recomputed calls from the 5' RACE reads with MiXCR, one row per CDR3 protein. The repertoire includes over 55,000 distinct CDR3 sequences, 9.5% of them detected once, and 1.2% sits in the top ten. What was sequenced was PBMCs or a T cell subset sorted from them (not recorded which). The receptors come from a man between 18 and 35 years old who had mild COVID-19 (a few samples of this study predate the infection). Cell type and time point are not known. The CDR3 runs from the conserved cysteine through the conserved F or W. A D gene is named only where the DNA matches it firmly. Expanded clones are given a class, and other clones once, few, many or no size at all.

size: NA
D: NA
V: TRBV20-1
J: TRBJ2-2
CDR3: CSARDRYTGELFF
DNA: TGCAGTGCTAGAGATCGATACACCGGGGAGCTGTTTTTT

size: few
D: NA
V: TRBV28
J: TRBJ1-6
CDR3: CASSYNSPLHF
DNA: TGTGCCAGCAGTTACAATTCACCCCTCCACTTT

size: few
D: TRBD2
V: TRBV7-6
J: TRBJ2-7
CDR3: CASSETSGGETYEQYF
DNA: TGTGCCAGCAGCGAGACTAGCGGGGGTGAAACCTACGAGCAGTACTTC

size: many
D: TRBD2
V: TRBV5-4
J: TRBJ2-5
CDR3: CASSQTSGPETQYF
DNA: TGTGCCAGCAGCCAGACTAGCGGGCCAGAGACCCAGTACTTC

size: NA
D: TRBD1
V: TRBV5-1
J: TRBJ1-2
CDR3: CASSDPPGGGLGYTF
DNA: TGCGCCAGCAGCGACCCCCCCGGAGGGGGCTTAGGCTACACCTTC

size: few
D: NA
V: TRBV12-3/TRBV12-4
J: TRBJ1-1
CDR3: CASTPTGLTEAFF
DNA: TGTGCCAGCACCCCCACAGGGCTCACTGAAGCTTTCTTT

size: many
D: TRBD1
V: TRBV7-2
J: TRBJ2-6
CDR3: CASSRTRWQGANGANVLTF
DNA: TGTGCCAGCAGCAGGACGAGATGGCAGGGGGCTAATGGGGCCAACGTCCTGACTTTC

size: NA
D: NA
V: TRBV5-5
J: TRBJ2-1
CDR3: CASRGLNNEQFF
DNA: TGTGCCAGCAGAGGCTTGAACAATGAGCAGTTCTTC

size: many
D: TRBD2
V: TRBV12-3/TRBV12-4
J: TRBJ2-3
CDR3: CASTRLAGGGDTQYF
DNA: TGTGCCAGCACCCGACTAGCGGGGGGTGGAGATACGCAGTATTTT

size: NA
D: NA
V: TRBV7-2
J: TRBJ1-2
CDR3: CASSSHGGYGYTF
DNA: TGTGCCAGCAGCTCGCACGGGGGTTATGGCTACACCTTC

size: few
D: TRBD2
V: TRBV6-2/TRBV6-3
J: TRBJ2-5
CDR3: CASSRLAGDLYQETQYF
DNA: TGTGCCAGCAGCCGACTAGCGGGGGATTTGTACCAAGAGACCCAGTACTTC

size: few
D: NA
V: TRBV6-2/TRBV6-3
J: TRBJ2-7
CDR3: CASSYSAKVSYEQYF
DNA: TGTGCCAGCAGTTATTCAGCCAAGGTCTCCTACGAGCAGTACTTC

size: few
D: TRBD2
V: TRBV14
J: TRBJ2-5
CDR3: CASSRSGGATQETQYF
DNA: TGTGCCAGCAGCCGAAGCGGGGGGGCGACTCAAGAGACCCAGTACTTC

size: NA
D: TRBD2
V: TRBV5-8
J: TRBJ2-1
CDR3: CASTLLQRGGGSWYNEQFF
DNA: TGTGCCAGCACTCTTCTACAACGGGGCGGGGGATCGTGGTACAATGAGCAGTTCTTC

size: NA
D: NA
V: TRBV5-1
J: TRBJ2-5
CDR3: CASSLSSQETQYF
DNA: TGCGCCAGCAGCTTATCTAGCCAAGAGACCCAGTACTTC

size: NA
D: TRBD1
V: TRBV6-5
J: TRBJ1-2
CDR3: CASSSRRDRGRANYGYTF
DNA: TGTGCCAGCAGCTCCCGTAGGGACAGGGGGCGAGCTAACTATGGCTACACCTTC